This TCR beta chain was profiled in a study of neurological immune-mediated disorders. Study context: Within the group of 34 multiple sclerosis patients, roughly 31 were relapsing-remitting, while 3 were secondary progressive.

This clonotype was observed many times. The cDNA was synthesized by means of template-switch 5'RACE, which was carried out with 10-nucleotide random UMIs. One entry per CDR3 protein, called by TCRdb with MiXCR from the 5' RACE reads. The table records about 58,000 distinct CDR3 sequences, 3% to 3.5% of them present only once. The germline V gene encodes CDR1 SGHRS and CDR2 YFSETQ. The CDR3 is 15 amino acids. The V gene lost 7 bases and the J gene lost 8 bases, with 22 bases spanning the gap. The chain joins TRBV5-1 to TRBJ2-1; possible D gene TRBD2, 7 bases. Sequencing was performed on PBMCs. This TCR derives from a woman aged 60-70 years with multiple sclerosis. CDR3 in DNA: TGCGCCAGCCTCAGAGCCAGGGGAGGGCTAGATGAGCAGTTCTTC. Translation: CASLRARGGLDEQFF.